These 30 T cell receptor beta chains were sequenced from one sample in a study of blood T cell repertoires in COVID-19. Sequenced by immunoSEQ multiplex PCR; TCRdb stores in-frame clones only, minus some. The sample contains tens of thousands of clones, about 79% of which appear only once. The sample was peripheral blood. The receptors were sampled from a woman between 55 and 75 years old with acute or convalescent COVID-19.

A single count supports this clone. The chain has TRBV6-5 and TRBJ2-1; 10 positions agree with TRBD2. V lost 5 bases, J lost 9 bases, and 10 bases stayed unmatched. The CDR3 is 15 residues long. CDR1 and CDR2 from the germline V gene are MNHEY and SVGAGI. The CDR3 coding sequence is TGTGCCAGCAGTACACTTAGCGGGGGGCAGAGTGAGCAGTTCTTC. This codes for CASSTLSGGQSEQFF.

This chain joins TRBV7-3 and TRBJ2-2, with D tentatively TRBD1 (6 bases). The CDR3 is 18 amino acids. CDR1 and CDR2 (germline): SGHTA, FQGTGA. V was cut by 4 bases and J by 6 bases, with 24 bases left in between. The CDR3 here is CASSSQPSTGRSAGELFF. Here the CDR3 DNA reads TGTGCCAGCAGCTCCCAGCCGTCGACAGGAAGGAGCGCCGGGGAGCTGTTTTTT.

The J gene is TRBJ1-3, the V gene TRBV3-1 (or the pseudogene TRBV3-2); D is possibly TRBD1 (6 bases). V lost 3 bases and J lost 2, with 11 bases in between. The CDR3 consists of 15 residues. In germline, CDR1 is LGHDT, CDR2 YNNKEL (reference sequence). The CDR3, as DNA: TGTGCCAGCAGCCAGGACAGCATGGCTGGAAACACCATATATTTT. Its protein is CASSQDSMAGNTIYF.

Points on this clone: A much larger clone lies a single base off, so this may be a read error. The rearrangement links TRBV12-3 or TRBV12-4 to TRBJ1-1, with a possible D match to TRBD1 (6 bases). The V end was cut by 6 bases, the J end by 1 base, with 9 bases between. CDR3 length: 13 residues. DNA of the CDR3: TGTGCCAGCAGCACGACAGGGAACACTGAAGCTTTCTTT. Its protein is CASSTTGNTEAFF.

The rearrangement joins TRBV7-9 to TRBJ1-1, with TRBD1 matching over 7 bases. Germline CDR1 and CDR2: SEHNR and FQNEAQ (reference sequence). The trim removed 6 bases at V and 0 bases at J, leaving 4 bases unmatched. The CDR3 has 14 residues. The CDR3 region is CASRLTGVNTEAFF. CDR3 DNA sequence: TGTGCCAGCAGGTTAACAGGGGTGAACACTGAAGCTTTCTTT. Full variable domain (remainder filled in from reference TRBV7-9 and TRBJ1-1): DTGVSQNPRHKITKRGQNVTFRCDPISEHNRLYWYRQTLGQGPEFLTYFQNEAQLEKSRLLSDRFSAERPKGSFSTLEIQRTEQGDSAMYLCASRLTGVNTEAFFGQGTRLTVV.

This clone was detected a few times. The V gene is TRBV5-1, the J gene TRBJ1-1, with 10 positions matching TRBD1. This CDR3 comprises 14 residues. Germline CDR1 SGHRS, CDR2 YFSETQ. V was pared by 4 bases and J by 1 base, with 1 base of the junction left unmatched. CDR3 DNA sequence: TGCGCCAGCAGCGACAGGGGGCCGAACACTGAAGCTTTCTTT. Amino acids: CASSDRGPNTEAFF.

This chain connects TRBV2 to TRBJ1-2, with TRBD1 identical over 8 bases. CDR1 is SNHLY and CDR2 is FYNNEI in the germline V gene. The CDR3 contains 14 residues. The V and J ends lost 6 bases and 4 bases, in that order; junction bases with no gene match: 7. CDR3 in amino acids: CASRPQGAAYGYTF. The CDR3 coding sequence is TGTGCCAGCAGACCCCAGGGGGCGGCCTATGGCTACACCTTC.

This clone was observed a handful of times. V gene TRBV19 combines with J gene TRBJ2-4; the match to TRBD2 covers 7 bases. The CDR3 covers 14 residues. Germline V gene sequence: CDR1 LNHDA, CDR2 SQIVND (reference sequence). The ends lost 5 bases at V and 6 bases at J; junction bases unmatched: 7. CDR3 DNA sequence: TGTGCCAGTAGTGAGGGGAGGGAGGGAAACATTCAGTACTTC. Residues: CASSEGREGNIQYF. The entire variable domain, with the rest obtained from reference TRBV19 and TRBJ2-4, is as follows: DGGITQSPKYLFRKEGQNVTLSCEQNLNHDAMYWYRQDPGQGLRLIYYSQIVNDFQKGDIAEGYSVSREKKESFPLTVTSAQKNPTAFYLCASSEGREGNIQYFGAGTRLSVL.

The genes are TRBV20-1 and TRBJ1-4; the match to TRBD1 covers 8 bases. The ends lost 3 bases at V and 3 bases at J; junction bases unmatched: 6. CDR3 length: 15 amino acids. Germline V lookup: CDR1 DFQATT, CDR2 SNEGSKA (reference sequence). CDR3 nucleotide sequence: TGCAGTGCTAGTTCAAAACAGGGGGCTAATGAAAAACTGTTTTTT. It yields the protein CSASSKQGANEKLFF.

This chain links TRBV6-5 with TRBJ1-5; TRBD1 matches at 7 bases. The length of the CDR3 is 16 residues. The germline V gene has CDR1 MNHEY and CDR2 SVGAGI. V dropped 4 bases and J dropped 1; count of bases not matched to a gene: 7. As DNA, the CDR3 is TGTGCCAGCAGTTCTTCTCGACAGGGAAGCAATCAGCCCCAGCATTTT. Translation: CASSSSRQGSNQPQHF.

The genes are TRBV5-6 and TRBJ2-2; TRBD2 agrees at 8 bases. This CDR3 has 17 amino acids. Germline V gene lookup returns CDR1 SGHDT and CDR2 YYEEEE. The J segment lost 4 bases and the V segment lost 3 bases, leaving 11 bases of the junction unmatched. The CDR3 spells CASSSRERGRFTGELFF. The CDR3, as DNA: TGTGCCAGCAGCTCCCGGGAGCGGGGGAGATTCACCGGGGAGCTGTTTTTT.

The rearrangement uses TRBV6-6 and TRBJ2-7, with a possible D match to TRBD1 (5 bases). Trimming pared 9 bases from V and 9 bases from J, leaving 15 bases between. The CDR3 covers 11 residues. Germline CDR1 reads MNHNY; CDR2 reads SVGAGI (reference sequence). The CDR3 here is CASSTGRMQYF. CDR3 sequence (DNA): TGTGCCAGTTCCACAGGACGGATGCAGTACTTC.

The CDR3 DNA follows: TGTGCCAGCACTCTAAACAGGGGGCACACTGAAGCTTTCTTT. Its translation is CASTLNRGHTEAFF. The V gene is TRBV6-5, the J gene TRBJ1-1; 9 bases line up with TRBD1. This CDR3 region has 14 residues. CDR1 MNHEY and CDR2 SVGAGI come from the germline V gene. The V and J ends lost 7 bases and 3 bases, in that order; junction bases with no gene match: 6.

This clone was found once. The chain couples TRBV19 to TRBJ1-5; unclear D gene. This CDR3 contains 12 residues. The germline gives CDR1 LNHDA, CDR2 SQIVND (reference sequence). Trimming removed 1 base from V and 10 bases from J, with 8 bases in between. CDR3 residues: CASSIAGSPQHF. The CDR3 nucleotides read TGTGCCAGTAGTATAGCCGGTTCCCCCCAGCATTTT.

This chain joins TRBV4-1 and TRBJ1-2, with TRBD1 matching 9 bases. CDR1 and CDR2 (germline): MGHRA, YSYEKL. V lost 3 bases to trimming and J lost 0 bases; unmatched junction nucleotides: 2. The CDR3 runs 15 residues. The CDR3 protein is CASSQGQGTNYGYTF. The CDR3 DNA is TGCGCCAGCAGCCAGGGACAGGGCACTAACTATGGCTACACCTTC.

The chain employs TRBV6-1 and TRBJ1-5; no clear D. Germline V CDR1 and CDR2: MNHNS, SASEGT. V was shortened by 2 bases and J by 0 bases, with 5 bases between the two germline ends. The CDR3 spans 14 residues. DNA for the CDR3: TGTGCCAGCAGTGAACAAAATAGCAATCAGCCCCAGCATTTT. This encodes CASSEQNSNQPQHF.

J is TRBJ1-6 and V is TRBV6-5, with TRBD1 matching over 10 bases. Germline-derived CDR1 and CDR2 are MNHEY and SVGAGI. The CDR3 has 14 residues. The trim removed 9 bases at V and 9 bases at J, leaving 8 bases unmatched. The CDR3 DNA sequence: TGTGCCAGTGCTGAGACAGGGGGCGGTTCACCCCTCCACTTT. Protein: CASAETGGGSPLHF.

The sample holds one count of this clone. J is TRBJ1-2 and V is TRBV6-1; D gene uncertain. Trimming stripped 2 bases from V and 8 bases from J, with 12 bases between. Germline assignment: CDR1 MNHNS and CDR2 SASEGT. The length of the CDR3 is 13 residues. The CDR3 spells CASSETRVGGYTF. DNA for the CDR3: TGTGCCAGCAGTGAAACTAGGGTGGGAGGCTACACCTTC.

V gene TRBV5-8 combines with J gene TRBJ2-7; 10 nucleotides match TRBD2. J gave up 4 bases and V 4 bases, and 11 bases lay outside the gene matches. Germline V gene sequence: CDR1 SGHTS, CDR2 YDEGEE. This CDR3 is built from 16 residues. The CDR3 bases are TGTGCCAGCAGCGGCGCCGCTAGCGGGGGTGGTTACGAGCAGTACTTC. It specifies CASSGAASGGGYEQYF.

The chain links TRBV5-6 to TRBJ1-3; tentative D call: TRBD1 (6 bases). CDR3 length: 13 amino acids. Trimming pared 4 bases from V and 4 bases from J, leaving 9 bases between. Germline V gives CDR1 SGHDT, CDR2 YYEEEE. CDR3 in amino acids: CASSAGQGNTIYF. The CDR3 DNA reads TGTGCCAGCAGCGCAGGACAGGGAAACACCATATATTTT.

The chain carries TRBV5-1 and TRBJ2-7, with TRBD1 matching 10 bases. Germline CDR1 reads SGHRS; CDR2 reads YFSETQ. This CDR3 region has 15 residues. With V trimmed by 4 bases and J by 4 bases, 8 bases remained unmatched. The CDR3 DNA follows: TGCGCCAGCAGCCTCATGACAGGGGGCGGGTACGAGCAGTACTTC. Translated: CASSLMTGGGYEQYF.

V usage is TRBV21-1 and J usage is TRBJ1-5; the table's D call of TRBD1 was not tested on the DNA. TRBV21-1 is flagged as a pseudogene. The CDR3 has 17 amino acids. The CDR3 is CASSKASTGNSNQPQHF. CDR3 nucleotide sequence: TGTGCCAGCAGCAAAGCCTCGACAGGGAATAGCAATCAGCCCCAGCATTTT.

V usage is TRBV19 and J usage is TRBJ1-1; TRBD1 matches at 9 bases. This CDR3 is built from 18 residues. The junction had 13 bases not matched to a gene; V was cut back by 4 bases and J by 1 base. CDR1 and CDR2 from the germline V gene are LNHDA and SQIVND (reference sequence). The CDR3 spells CASSTPNRGRGENTEAFF. The CDR3 region has the DNA TGTGCCAGTAGTACCCCGAACAGGGGGCGCGGGGAGAACACTGAAGCTTTCTTT.

The chain links TRBV18 to TRBJ1-3; D gene uncertain. The CDR3 is 16 residues long. V lost 3 bases, J lost 0 bases, and 12 bases lay in between. Germline CDR1 is KGHSH and CDR2 is LQKENI. CDR3: CASSPSYPSSGNTIYF. The CDR3 DNA reads TGTGCCAGCTCACCCTCCTATCCGAGCTCTGGAAACACCATATATTTT.

This clone came up a few times. The identical CDR3 is also encoded by other nucleotide sequences in the sample. The CDR3 nucleotides read TGTGCCAGCAGTGAGGGCAGGGTGAATTCACCCCTCCACTTT. Protein: CASSEGRVNSPLHF. The chain recombines TRBV2 with TRBJ1-6; maybe TRBD1 (5 bases). Trimming removed 3 bases at V and 7 bases at J, with 10 bases between. The CDR3 has 14 amino acids. CDR1 and CDR2 (germline): SNHLY, FYNNEI.

The chain carries TRBV19 and TRBJ2-3; 8 bases are a match to TRBD1. Germline V gives CDR1 LNHDA, CDR2 SQIVND (reference sequence). The CDR3 sequence is 13 residues long. Unmatched junction bases numbered 2, after V lost 6 bases and J lost 3 bases. Here the CDR3 DNA reads TGTGCCAGTAGGGGACAGGCTACAGATACGCAGTATTTT. It specifies CASRGQATDTQYF.

V is TRBV7-2 and J is TRBJ1-5, with 7 positions matching TRBD1. Germline trimming cut 5 bases from V and 9 bases from J; bases unmatched to any gene: 10. There are 14 residues in the CDR3. Germline V lookup: CDR1 SGHTA, CDR2 FQGNSA. CDR3: CASSLSAGGRPQHF. The CDR3 DNA follows: TGTGCCAGCAGCCTGTCGGCAGGGGGAAGGCCCCAGCATTTT.

This clone appeared a single time. The V gene is TRBV27, the J gene TRBJ1-2; D is possibly TRBD1 (5 bases). Germline CDR1 and CDR2: MNHEY and SMNVEV (reference sequence). The CDR3 has 13 amino acids. The germline V and J ends were trimmed by 6 bases and 4 bases, with 12 bases remaining between them. CDR3 coding DNA: TGTGCCAGCAGCCCTACAGGCCTCTATGGCTACACCTTC. Translating it yields CASSPTGLYGYTF.

The V gene is TRBV27, the J gene TRBJ2-7; the match to TRBD1 covers 10 bases. Germline CDR1 reads MNHEY; CDR2 reads SMNVEV (reference sequence). CDR3 length equals 15 residues. J lost 1 base, V lost 4 bases, and 4 bases had no gene match. CDR3 DNA: TGTGCCAGCAGTTCCGCGGACAGGGGGTCCTACGAGCAGTACTTC. Translating gives CASSSADRGSYEQYF.

This clone was recorded only once. CDR3 sequence reads: CATSDLGGAKDEQYF. CDR3 bases: TGTGCCACCAGTGATTTGGGAGGGGCCAAGGACGAGCAGTACTTC. The chain employs TRBV24-1 and TRBJ2-7; D possibly corresponds to TRBD2 (6 bases). CDR1 and CDR2 (germline): KGHDR, SFDVKD. This CDR3 spans 15 amino acids. Trimming stripped 0 bases from V and 5 bases from J, with 13 bases between.